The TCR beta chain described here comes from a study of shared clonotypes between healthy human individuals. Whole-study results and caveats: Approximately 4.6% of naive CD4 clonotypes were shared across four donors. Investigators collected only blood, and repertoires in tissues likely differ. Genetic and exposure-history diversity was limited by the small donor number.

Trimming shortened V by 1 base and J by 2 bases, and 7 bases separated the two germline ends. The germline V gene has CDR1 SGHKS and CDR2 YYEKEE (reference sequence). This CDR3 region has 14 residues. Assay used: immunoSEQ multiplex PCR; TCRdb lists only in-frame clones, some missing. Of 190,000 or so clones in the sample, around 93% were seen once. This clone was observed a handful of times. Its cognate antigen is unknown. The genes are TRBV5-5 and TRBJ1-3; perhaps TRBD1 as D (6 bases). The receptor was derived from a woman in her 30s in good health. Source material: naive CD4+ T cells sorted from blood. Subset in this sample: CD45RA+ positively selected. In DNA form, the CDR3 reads TGTGCCAGCAGCTTGTGGGGGCCTGGAAACACCATATATTTT. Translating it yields CASSLWGPGNTIYF.